Each of the 24 T cell receptor beta chains below was sequenced from the same sample in a study of blood T cell repertoires in COVID-19. Profiling relied on immunoSEQ multiplex PCR, and the TCRdb table lists in-frame clones only, not all of them. Here the sample spans about 200,000 clones, roughly 80% being singletons. Sequencing was done on a sample of PBMCs or T cells enriched from blood (not recorded which). The receptors originated from a woman in her sixties with acute COVID-19.

The chain carries TRBV19 and TRBJ2-7; 10 bases are shared with TRBD1. CDR1 LNHDA and CDR2 SQIVND come from the germline V gene (reference sequence). This CDR3 is built from 13 residues. The trim removed 5 bases at V and 4 bases at J, leaving 2 bases unmatched. The DNA of the CDR3 is TGTGCCAGTAGTGGACAGGGGGGATACGAGCAGTACTTC. It translates to CASSGQGGYEQYF.

Note on this clone: Relative to the germline gene, one junction end is altered; a read error may explain this. The rearrangement joins TRBV3-1 (or the pseudogene TRBV3-2) to TRBJ2-6; D is unresolved. Germline CDR1 and CDR2: LGHDT and YNNKEL (reference sequence). CDR3 length: 16 residues. The CDR3 protein is CASSKECFAGANVLTF. DNA of the CDR3: TGTGCCAGCAGCAAAGAGTGTTTTGCGGGGGCCAACGTCCTGACTTTC.

The chain has TRBV19 and TRBJ1-3; D is unclear. Germline V CDR1 and CDR2: LNHDA, SQIVND (reference sequence). The CDR3 length is 14 residues. The V end lost 4 bases, the J end lost 4 bases, and 11 bases lay between the germline ends. The CDR3 DNA reads TGTGCCAGTAGTACAGGCGAGGGAGGAAACACCATATATTTT. It is translated as CASSTGEGGNTIYF.

V and J are TRBV30 and TRBJ2-5; 10 bases align to TRBD2. Looked up from germline, CDR1 is GTSNPN and CDR2 is SVGIG (reference sequence). The CDR3 covers 15 residues. Trimming took 4 bases from V and 2 from J; bases not matched to a gene: 7. The CDR3: CAWTRLAGRQETQYF. CDR3 nucleotides: TGTGCCTGGACTAGACTAGCGGGCCGTCAAGAGACCCAGTACTTC. The whole variable domain, remainder taken from reference TRBV30 and TRBJ2-5, is SQTIHQWPATLVQPVGSPLSLECTVEGTSNPNLYWYRQAAGRGLQLLFYSVGIGQISSEVPQNLSASRPQDRQFILSSKKLLLSDSGFYLCAWTRLAGRQETQYFGPGTRLLVL.

The gene calls are TRBV5-8 and TRBJ1-1, with a weak D call TRBD1 (6 bases). Per germline, CDR1 SGHTS and CDR2 YDEGEE. Trimming cost V 2 bases and J 5 bases, with 10 bases left between them. The length of the CDR3 is 13 residues. The CDR3 region has the DNA TGTGCCAGCAGCTTCGCCAGGGGAACTGAAGCTTTCTTT. This codes for CASSFARGTEAFF. Looking up the rest from reference TRBV5-8 and TRBJ1-1 gives the full variable domain: EAGVTQSPTHLIKTRGQQATLRCSPISGHTSVYWYQQALGLGLQFLLWYDEGEERNRGNFPPRFSGRQFPNYSSELNVNALELEDSALYLCASSFARGTEAFFGQGTRLTVV.

The CDR3 coding sequence is TGTGCCAGCAGCCAAGATTTAACTTCGGGCACCGGGGAGCTGTTTTTT. Encoded protein: CASSQDLTSGTGELFF. The gene calls are TRBV3-1 (or the pseudogene TRBV3-2) and TRBJ2-2, with no clear D. CDR3 length: 16 amino acids. Germline CDR1 and CDR2: LGHDT and YNNKEL (reference sequence). V was clipped by 0 bases and J by 4 bases, with 12 bases between them.

Details on this clone: This sample includes further DNA sequences coding for the same CDR3. The V call is TRBV6-5, the J call TRBJ2-5, with TRBD2 as a possible D gene (6 bases). Germline CDR1 and CDR2: MNHEY and SVGAGI. Trimming removed 1 base from V and 3 bases from J, with 6 bases in between. The CDR3 is 13 amino acids. In DNA, the CDR3 is TGTGCCAGCAGTTACTTAGCGGAAGAGACCCAGTACTTC. As protein: CASSYLAEETQYF.

The V gene is TRBV5-8, the J gene TRBJ2-2, with D tentatively TRBD2 (6 bases). Per germline, CDR1 SGHTS and CDR2 YDEGEE. The V and J ends lost 5 bases and 5 bases respectively, with 22 bases between them. This CDR3 comprises 17 residues. The CDR3: CASRGRSGGVSTGELFF. The DNA of the CDR3 is TGTGCCAGCAGGGGACGGTCCGGGGGAGTTTCGACCGGGGAGCTGTTTTTT.

The chain has TRBV6-2 or TRBV6-3 and TRBJ2-1, with D maybe TRBD2 (6 bases). Germline CDR1 reads MNHEY; CDR2 reads SVGEGT. The CDR3 consists of 15 residues. Trimming removed 2 bases at V and 5 bases at J, with 13 bases between. The CDR3 spells CASSYGGAGNNEQFF. The CDR3 nucleotides read TGTGCCAGCAGTTACGGGGGTGCGGGAAACAATGAGCAGTTCTTC.

The chain combines TRBV10-3 with TRBJ1-1, with D unclear. In germline, CDR1 is ENHRY, CDR2 SYGVKD. The CDR3 extends over 12 amino acids. Trimming shortened V by 2 bases and J by 4 bases, and 5 bases separated the two germline ends. This CDR3 is CAISERVTEAFF. For the CDR3, the DNA is TGTGCCATCAGTGAGCGAGTCACTGAAGCTTTCTTT.

The chain links TRBV21-1 to TRBJ1-2; the table's D gene call, TRBD1, was not cross checked with the DNA. TRBV21-1 counts as a pseudogene. The CDR3 covers 15 residues. CDR3 protein: CASSKVAGQRYGYTF. The CDR3 nucleotides read TGTGCCAGCAGTAAAGTCGCAGGACAGCGATATGGCTACACCTTC.

This clone was picked up one time. This chain uses TRBV6-5 with TRBJ1-2, with a weak D call TRBD1 (5 bases). The CDR3 is made up of 12 amino acids. Germline loops: CDR1 MNHEY, CDR2 SVGAGI. V lost 10 bases and J lost 6, with 15 bases in between. The CDR3 protein is CAIWRGRDGYTF. CDR3 DNA sequence: TGTGCCATCTGGCGGGGGAGGGATGGCTACACCTTC.

J is TRBJ1-4 and V is TRBV12-3 or TRBV12-4; TRBD1 aligns across 9 bases. J gave up 7 bases and V 4 bases, and 1 base lay outside the gene matches. This CDR3 spans 13 amino acids. The CDR3 sequence is CASSWTGVEKLFF. The CDR3 DNA reads as TGTGCCAGCAGTTGGACAGGGGTTGAAAAACTGTTTTTT.

The CDR3 loop is CASSSRQGRAGELFF. CDR3 in DNA: TGTGCCAGCAGCTCGCGACAGGGCAGAGCCGGGGAGCTGTTTTTT. The chain is built from TRBV11-3 and TRBJ2-2; 7 bases align to TRBD1. V trimming: 4 bases; J trimming: 6 bases; junction bases outside the gene matches: 8. CDR3 size: 15 residues. CDR1 and CDR2 from the germline V gene are SGHNT and YENEEA.

V gene TRBV4-3 combines with J gene TRBJ2-6; 10 bases match TRBD1. Per germline, CDR1 LGHNA and CDR2 YSLEER. The CDR3 totals 16 residues. The V segment lost 3 bases and the J segment 3 bases; nucleotides outside the gene matches: 2. The CDR3 nucleotides are TGCGCCAGCAGCCAGGGGACAGGGGTTGGGGCCAACGTCCTGACTTTC. It specifies CASSQGTGVGANVLTF.

This clone was observed a handful of times. The rearrangement links TRBV6-5 to TRBJ1-5; 8 bases are shared with TRBD1. Per germline, CDR1 MNHEY and CDR2 SVGAGI. Unmatched junction bases numbered 6, after V lost 6 bases and J lost 5 bases. This CDR3 comprises 14 residues. This chain's CDR3 is CASSSDRDYQPQHF. As DNA, the CDR3 is TGTGCCAGCAGCTCGGACAGGGATTATCAGCCCCAGCATTTT.

This clone has only one observation. The rearrangement uses TRBV7-9 and TRBJ2-2; D is unclear. From germline, CDR1 is SEHNR and CDR2 FQNEAQ (reference sequence). This CDR3 has 13 amino acids. The V and J ends lost 3 bases and 4 bases respectively, with 6 bases between them. The CDR3 loop reads CASSFTVTGELFF. Written as DNA, the CDR3 is TGTGCCAGCAGCTTCACGGTCACCGGGGAGCTGTTTTTT.

This clone was counted a single time. The rearrangement uses TRBV3-1 (or the pseudogene TRBV3-2) and TRBJ1-5; 7 nucleotides agree with TRBD1. The germline V gene has CDR1 LGHDT and CDR2 YNNKEL (reference sequence). The junction had 2 bases not matched to a gene; V was cut back by 5 bases and J by 4 bases. The CDR3 is 13 residues long. The CDR3 DNA reads as TGTGCCAGCAGCACGACAGGGAATCAGCCCCAGCATTTT. Translated, it gives CASSTTGNQPQHF.

This clone is a singleton in its sample. The chain is built from TRBV19 and TRBJ1-1, with D uncertain. The CDR3 runs to 14 residues. In germline, CDR1 is LNHDA, CDR2 SQIVND (reference sequence). V was pared by 11 bases and J by 4 bases, with 20 bases between. The CDR3 DNA sequence: TGTGCCGCTAGTGCGCCAGCCTTGGGCACTGAAGCTTTCTTT. This gives the protein CAASAPALGTEAFF.

CDR3 in DNA: TGTGCCAGCAGCCAAGGCGGGAGGGCCTACAATGAGCAGTTCTTC. Its translation is CASSQGGRAYNEQFF. This sequence joins TRBV14 and TRBJ2-1, with TRBD2 identical over 9 bases. The CDR3 has 15 residues. Germline values: CDR1 SGHDN, CDR2 FVKESK. Trimming at V came to 1 base and at J to 2 bases, leaving 0 bases not matched to a gene. The full variable domain, its missing parts supplied by reference TRBV14 and TRBJ2-1, is EAGVTQFPSHSVIEKGQTVTLRCDPISGHDNLYWYRRVMGKEIKFLLHFVKESKQDESGMPNNRFLAERTGGTYSTLKVQPAELEDSGVYFCASSQGGRAYNEQFFGPGTRLTVL.

The V call is TRBV5-6, the J call TRBJ1-2; 10 bases map to TRBD1. V lost 9 bases to trimming and J lost 1 base; unmatched junction nucleotides: 6. The CDR3 is 14 residues long. CDR1 is SGHDT and CDR2 is YYEEEE in the germline V gene. The CDR3 loop reads CATGGDRGNYGYTF. DNA for the CDR3: TGTGCCACCGGGGGGGACAGGGGTAACTATGGCTACACCTTC.

The chain joins TRBV6-2 or TRBV6-3 to TRBJ2-1, with a weak D call TRBD2 (5 bases). Germline V gene data show CDR1 as MNHEY and CDR2 as SVGEGT. This CDR3 has 12 amino acids. Trimming shortened V by 7 bases and J by 9 bases, and 13 bases separated the two germline ends. The CDR3 loop is CASNPTGFEQFF. Here the CDR3 DNA reads TGTGCCAGCAACCCGACGGGGTTTGAGCAGTTCTTC.

This clone was counted once. The J gene is TRBJ2-1, the V gene TRBV29-1; possible D gene TRBD2, 6 bases. CDR3 length equals 11 residues. The V gene lost 6 bases and the J gene lost 4 bases, with 7 bases spanning the gap. Germline CDR1 reads SQVTM; CDR2 reads ANQGSEA. The CDR3 here is CSVEGYNEQFF. The CDR3 bases are TGCAGCGTGGAGGGGTACAATGAGCAGTTCTTC.

The V gene is TRBV24-1, the J gene TRBJ1-1; D unclear. CDR3 length equals 13 residues. CDR1 is KGHDR, CDR2 SFDVKD, per germline. V was shortened by 0 bases and J by 3 bases, with 4 bases between the two germline ends. The CDR3 region is CATSDLGHTEAFF. CDR3 coding DNA: TGTGCCACCAGTGATTTGGGGCACACTGAAGCTTTCTTT.